The clone carrying this TCR beta chain has a handful of counts. Antigen specificity is unknown. From germline, CDR1 is KGHSH and CDR2 LQKENI. After removal of 3 bases from V and 1 base from J, the junction contained 11 bases not matched to a gene. CDR3 length: 18 amino acids. Time point of the sample: cycle 4 day 1 (C4D1), after five to seven weeks of nivolumab. Every patient had relapsed following autologous stem cell transplantation, and cohorts differed in brentuximab vedotin exposure. Complete response, partial response or progressive disease constituted the best responses recorded. This specimen belongs to a study of PD-1 blockade in classical Hodgkin lymphoma. Study-level points and caveats: A reduction in baseline TCR diversity was reportedly seen in newly diagnosed patients relative to healthy donors.

The data were produced by immunoSEQ multiplex PCR, yet TCRdb's version contains in-frame clones alone and is incomplete. The data hold approximately 21,000 clones, with around 70% observed a single time. The genes are TRBV18 and TRBJ2-4; 8 bases line up with TRBD1. This clonotype was sampled from a human donor with classical Hodgkin lymphoma. The material sequenced was peripheral blood mononuclear cells (PBMCs), taken before the fourth cycle of nivolumab. CDR3 DNA sequence: TGTGCCAGCTCACCCAAACAGGGTAGACAGGGGGCCAAAAACATTCAGTACTTC. It is translated as CASSPKQGRQGAKNIQYF.